This T cell receptor beta chain was found in a study of beta chain features in type 1 diabetes (dated by TCRdb to 2017 to 2018). Regarding the complete study: No differences in mean age, gender distribution, total cell number or subset yield were found between patients and healthy donors. Naive and central memory subsets were obtained from all 30 or so donors, but regulatory and stem cell-like memory subsets were isolated from only 8 patients and roughly eight healthy donors. In the study, recently diagnosed type 1 diabetes patients and matched healthy donors were compared on the TCRB repertoires of their sorted circulating CD4+ T cell subsets. Across all samples, about 110 million sorted cells were examined, and cell number per subset correlated strongly with RNA yield. General conclusions and limits of the study: Because small numbers of individuals were included in the HLA sub-analyses, any influence of HLA type on TCRB rearrangement was left unresolved. At VDJ recombination sites, type 1 diabetes patients had fewer insertions and more deleted nucleotides, which implies abnormalities in thymic rearrangement. Type 1 diabetes patients showed a moderate but significant shortening of TCRB CDR3 length in all four CD4+ subsets. Because cDNA was sequenced instead of genomic DNA, highly expressing activated cells could be over-represented, though the groups showed no difference in activation or CD3 levels. Naive, central memory and regulatory TCRB repertoires appeared to be more alike among patients than among healthy donors. Shorter templates might be favored by PCR, yet because patient and control samples were amplified and corrected together, any such skew would affect both groups equally.

From each donor, a single peripheral blood sample of 95 to 150 mL on average was drawn into heparinised tubes. Using a panel that included CD45RO, CCR7, CD25, CD127, CD95 and CD27, naive, central memory, regulatory and stem cell-like memory CD4+ T cells were sorted on a BD FACSAria II. Purity was above 98% for every sorted population. PBMCs were isolated right away by Lymphoprep density gradient centrifugation and were stained directly, without culture. Samples were stained and sorted in pairs, with one healthy donor and one patient per experiment, so that batch effects were minimized. The entire amount of isolated RNA was reverse transcribed using the High Capacity cDNA Reverse Transcription Kit, so the sequenced TCRB transcripts were expressed ones. Deep immunoSEQ sequencing was applied to naive, central memory and regulatory T cell samples, giving an average of about 3.6 million total reads per sample. Sorted cells were lysed in RLT buffer and RNA was extracted with DNase-treated RNeasy Micro or Mini kits, depending on cell number. Each cell subset was processed on its own to prevent cross-contamination, while patient and healthy donor samples were processed together. The immunoSEQ multiplex PCR was used to amplify TCRB sequences from cDNA, yielding 87-bp fragments that span the CDR3 region. The amplicons were sequenced using the Illumina HiSeq platform. The authors' analysis ran thus. Synthetic template baselines were used to correct PCR bias computationally, reads within Hamming distance 2 were collapsed, and singletons that could not be merged were discarded. Reads were aligned against IMGT to assign V, D and J genes, CDR3 length and insertions or deletions at six rearrangement sites. Within each subset, clonotype counts were normalized to sorted cell number, and only after that were true diversity and Gini coefficients computed with the tcR R package. Repertoire sharing was quantified using the overlap coefficient calculated on TCRB nucleotide sequences. Out-of-frame TCRB sequences from naive cells were analyzed as a proxy for the pre-selection repertoire. TCRdb's version of the immuneACCESS table is confined to in-frame rearrangements and falls short of the full clone set. An unresolved V gene accounts for under half of the shortfall where checked; the remainder is of unknown origin. The V and J calls and clone size were taken over from that table, and D and trimming were inferred from the DNA. This sample comprises about 620,000 clones, around 16% of them detected only once. Together, the top ten hold 0.09% to 0.095% of the sample.

To note about this clone: Its target antigen remains unknown. No much larger clone is present one base from it, and per-base qualities are unavailable.

V is pruned by 7 bases and J by 0 bases, leaving 4 bases of the junction without a gene match. The germline V gene encodes CDR1 SEHNR and CDR2 FQNEAQ (reference sequence). The cysteine opens and the phenylalanine closes a CDR3 of 14 amino acids. The sequence is cut down to CDR3 DNA, 42 bases in frame from base 1. The sequence joins TRBV7-9 to TRBJ1-1, with 8 bases aligning to TRBD1. The sample was naive CD4+ T cells from blood. The cell subset or site label of this sample denotes: true naive CD4+ T cells. This receptor was identified in a man aged 18 to 35 in good health. The CDR3 is CASNWDRMNTEAFF. The DNA is as follows: TGTGCCAGCAACTGGGACAGGATGAACACTGAAGCTTTCTTT.